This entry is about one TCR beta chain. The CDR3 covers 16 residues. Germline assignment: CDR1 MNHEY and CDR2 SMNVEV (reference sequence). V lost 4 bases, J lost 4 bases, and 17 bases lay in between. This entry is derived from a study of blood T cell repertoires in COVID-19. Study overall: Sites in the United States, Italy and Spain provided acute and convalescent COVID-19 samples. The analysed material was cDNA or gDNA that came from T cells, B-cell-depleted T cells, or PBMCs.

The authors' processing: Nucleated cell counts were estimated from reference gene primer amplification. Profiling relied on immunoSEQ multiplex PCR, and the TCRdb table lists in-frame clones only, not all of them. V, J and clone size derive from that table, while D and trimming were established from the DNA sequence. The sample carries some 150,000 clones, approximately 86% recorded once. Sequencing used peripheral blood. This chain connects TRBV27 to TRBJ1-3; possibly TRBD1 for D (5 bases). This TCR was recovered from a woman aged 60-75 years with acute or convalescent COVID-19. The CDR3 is CASSSYRGEAGNTIYF. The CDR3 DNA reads TGTGCCAGCAGTTCCTATCGAGGGGAGGCGGGAAACACCATATATTTT.